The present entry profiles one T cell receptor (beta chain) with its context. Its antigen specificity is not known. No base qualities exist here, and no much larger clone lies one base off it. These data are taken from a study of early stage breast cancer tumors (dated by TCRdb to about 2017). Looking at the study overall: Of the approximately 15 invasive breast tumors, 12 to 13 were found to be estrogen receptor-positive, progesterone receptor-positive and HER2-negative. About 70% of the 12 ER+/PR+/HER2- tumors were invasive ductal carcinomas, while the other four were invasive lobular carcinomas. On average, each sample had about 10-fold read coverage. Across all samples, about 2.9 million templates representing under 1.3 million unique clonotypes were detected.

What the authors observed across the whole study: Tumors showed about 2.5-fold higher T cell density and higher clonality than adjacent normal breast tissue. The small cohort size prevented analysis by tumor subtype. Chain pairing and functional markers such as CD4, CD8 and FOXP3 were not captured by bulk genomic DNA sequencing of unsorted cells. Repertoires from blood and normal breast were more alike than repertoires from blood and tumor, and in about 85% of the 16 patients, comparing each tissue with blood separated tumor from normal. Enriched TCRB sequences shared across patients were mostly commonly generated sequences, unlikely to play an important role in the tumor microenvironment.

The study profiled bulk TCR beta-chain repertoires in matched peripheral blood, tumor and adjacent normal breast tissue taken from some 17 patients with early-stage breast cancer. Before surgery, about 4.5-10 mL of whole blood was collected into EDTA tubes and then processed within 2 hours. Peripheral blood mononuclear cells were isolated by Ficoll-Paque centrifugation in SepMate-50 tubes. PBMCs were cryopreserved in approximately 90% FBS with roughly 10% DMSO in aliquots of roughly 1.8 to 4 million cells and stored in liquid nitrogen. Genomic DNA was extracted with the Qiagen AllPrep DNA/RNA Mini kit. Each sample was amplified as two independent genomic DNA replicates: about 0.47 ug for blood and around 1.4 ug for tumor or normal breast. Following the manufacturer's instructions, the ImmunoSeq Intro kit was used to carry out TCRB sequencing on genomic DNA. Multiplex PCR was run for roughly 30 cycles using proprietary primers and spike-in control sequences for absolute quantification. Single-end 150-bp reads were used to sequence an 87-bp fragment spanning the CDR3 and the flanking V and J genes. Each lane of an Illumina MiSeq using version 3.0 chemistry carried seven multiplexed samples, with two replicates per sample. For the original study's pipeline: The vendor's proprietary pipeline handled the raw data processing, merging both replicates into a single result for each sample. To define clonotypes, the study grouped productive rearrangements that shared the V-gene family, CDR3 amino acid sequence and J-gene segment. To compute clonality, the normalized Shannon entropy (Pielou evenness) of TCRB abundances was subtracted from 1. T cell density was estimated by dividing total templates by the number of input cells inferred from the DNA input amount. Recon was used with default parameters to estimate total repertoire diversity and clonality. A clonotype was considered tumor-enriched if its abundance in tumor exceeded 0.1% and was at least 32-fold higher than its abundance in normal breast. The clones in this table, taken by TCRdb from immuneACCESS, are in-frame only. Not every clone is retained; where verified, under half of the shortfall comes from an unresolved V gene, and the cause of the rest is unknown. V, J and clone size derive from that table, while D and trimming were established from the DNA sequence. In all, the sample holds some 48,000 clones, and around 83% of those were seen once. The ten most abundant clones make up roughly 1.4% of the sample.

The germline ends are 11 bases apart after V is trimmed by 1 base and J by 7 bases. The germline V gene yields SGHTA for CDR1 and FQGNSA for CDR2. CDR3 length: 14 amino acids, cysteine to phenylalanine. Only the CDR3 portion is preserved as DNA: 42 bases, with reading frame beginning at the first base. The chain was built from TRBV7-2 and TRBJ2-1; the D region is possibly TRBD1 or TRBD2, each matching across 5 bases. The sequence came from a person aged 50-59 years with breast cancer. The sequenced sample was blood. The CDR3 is CASSLVGGGNEQFF. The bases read TGTGCCAGCAGCTTAGTCGGTGGGGGTAATGAGCAGTTCTTC.